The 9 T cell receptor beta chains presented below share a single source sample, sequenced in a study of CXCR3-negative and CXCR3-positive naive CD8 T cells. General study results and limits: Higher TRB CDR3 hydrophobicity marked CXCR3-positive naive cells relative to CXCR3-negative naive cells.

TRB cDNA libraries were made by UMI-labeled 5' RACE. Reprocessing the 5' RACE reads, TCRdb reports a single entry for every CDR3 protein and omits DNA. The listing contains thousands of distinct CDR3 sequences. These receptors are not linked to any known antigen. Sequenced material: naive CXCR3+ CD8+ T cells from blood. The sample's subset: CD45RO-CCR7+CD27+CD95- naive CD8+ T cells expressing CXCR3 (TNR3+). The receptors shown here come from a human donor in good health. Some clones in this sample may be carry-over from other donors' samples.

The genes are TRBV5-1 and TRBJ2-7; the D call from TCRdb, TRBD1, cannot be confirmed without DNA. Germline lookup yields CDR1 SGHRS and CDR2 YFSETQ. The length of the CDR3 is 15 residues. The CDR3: CASSVTGQSSYEQYF.

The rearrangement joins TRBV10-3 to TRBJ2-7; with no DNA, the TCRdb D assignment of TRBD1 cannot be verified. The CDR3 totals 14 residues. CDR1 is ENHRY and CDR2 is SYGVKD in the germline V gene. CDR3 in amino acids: CAISPPGQGYEQYF.

The CDR3 loop reads CSVDRRGQTDTQYF. This chain connects TRBV29-1 to TRBJ2-3; the D call of TRBD1 rests on TCRdb alone, since no DNA is present to check it. This CDR3 contains 14 residues. Germline values: CDR1 SQVTM, CDR2 ANQGSEA.

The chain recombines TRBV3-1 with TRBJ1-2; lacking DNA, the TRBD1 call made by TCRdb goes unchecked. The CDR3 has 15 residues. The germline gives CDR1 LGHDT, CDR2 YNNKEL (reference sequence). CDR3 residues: CASSQDRQGSFGYTF.

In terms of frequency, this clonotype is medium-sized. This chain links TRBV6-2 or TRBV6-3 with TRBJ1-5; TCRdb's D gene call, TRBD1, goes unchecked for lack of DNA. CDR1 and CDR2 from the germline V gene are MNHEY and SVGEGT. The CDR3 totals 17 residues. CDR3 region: CASSYVDRLYSNQPQHF.

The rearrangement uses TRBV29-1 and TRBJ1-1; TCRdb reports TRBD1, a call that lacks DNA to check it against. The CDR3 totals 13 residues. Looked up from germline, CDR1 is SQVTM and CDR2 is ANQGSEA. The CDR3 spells CSVLPGANTEAFF. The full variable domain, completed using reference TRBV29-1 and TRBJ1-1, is SAVISQKPSRDICQRGTSLTIQCQVDSQVTMMFWYRQQPGQSLTLIATANQGSEATYESGFVIDKFPISRPNLTFSTLTVSNMSPEDSSIYLCSVLPGANTEAFFGQGTRLTVV.

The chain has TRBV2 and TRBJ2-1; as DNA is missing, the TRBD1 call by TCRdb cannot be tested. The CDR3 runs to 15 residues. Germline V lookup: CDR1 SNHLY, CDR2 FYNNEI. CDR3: CASRTGGYTYNEQFF.

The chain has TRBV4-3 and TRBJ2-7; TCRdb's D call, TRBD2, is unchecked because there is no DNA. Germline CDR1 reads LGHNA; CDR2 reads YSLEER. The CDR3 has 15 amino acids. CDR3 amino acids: CASSPGLVDSYEQYF.

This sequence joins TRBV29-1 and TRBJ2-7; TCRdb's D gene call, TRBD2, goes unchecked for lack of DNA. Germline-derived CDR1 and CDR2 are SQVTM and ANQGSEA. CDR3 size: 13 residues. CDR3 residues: CSVRTSGRYEQYF.